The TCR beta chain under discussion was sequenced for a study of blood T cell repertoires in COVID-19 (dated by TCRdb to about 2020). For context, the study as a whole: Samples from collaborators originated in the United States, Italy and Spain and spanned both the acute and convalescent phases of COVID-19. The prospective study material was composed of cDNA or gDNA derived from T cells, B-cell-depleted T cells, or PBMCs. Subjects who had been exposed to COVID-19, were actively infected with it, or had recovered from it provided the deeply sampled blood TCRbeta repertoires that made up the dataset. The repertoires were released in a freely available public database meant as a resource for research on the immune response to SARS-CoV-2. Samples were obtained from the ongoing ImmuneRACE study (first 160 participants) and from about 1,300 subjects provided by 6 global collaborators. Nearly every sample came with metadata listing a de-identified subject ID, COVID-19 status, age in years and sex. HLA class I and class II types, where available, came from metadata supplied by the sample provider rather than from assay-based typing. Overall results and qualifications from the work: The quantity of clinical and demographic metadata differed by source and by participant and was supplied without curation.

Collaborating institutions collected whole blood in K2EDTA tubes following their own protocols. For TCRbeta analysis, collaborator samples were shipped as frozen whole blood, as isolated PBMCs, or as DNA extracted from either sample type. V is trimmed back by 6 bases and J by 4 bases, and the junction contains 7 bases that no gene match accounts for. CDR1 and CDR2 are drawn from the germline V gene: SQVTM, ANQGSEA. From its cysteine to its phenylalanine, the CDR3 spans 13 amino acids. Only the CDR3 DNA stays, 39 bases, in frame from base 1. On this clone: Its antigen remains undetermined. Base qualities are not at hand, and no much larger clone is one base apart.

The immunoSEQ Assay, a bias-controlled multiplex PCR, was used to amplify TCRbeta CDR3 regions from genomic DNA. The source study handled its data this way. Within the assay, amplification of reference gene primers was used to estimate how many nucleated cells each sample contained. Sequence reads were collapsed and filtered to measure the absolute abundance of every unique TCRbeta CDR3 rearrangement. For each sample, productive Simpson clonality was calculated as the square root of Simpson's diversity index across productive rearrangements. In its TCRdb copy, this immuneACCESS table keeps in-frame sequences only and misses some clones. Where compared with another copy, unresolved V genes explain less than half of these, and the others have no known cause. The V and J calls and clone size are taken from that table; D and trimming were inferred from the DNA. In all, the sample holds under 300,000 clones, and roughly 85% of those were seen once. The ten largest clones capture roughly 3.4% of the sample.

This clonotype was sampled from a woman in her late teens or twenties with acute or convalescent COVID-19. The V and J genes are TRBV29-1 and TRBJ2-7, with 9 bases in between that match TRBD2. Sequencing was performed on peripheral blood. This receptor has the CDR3 CSVTRTSEYEQYF. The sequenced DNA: TGCAGCGTGACCAGGACTAGCGAGTACGAGCAGTACTTC.